This T cell receptor (beta chain) was captured in a study of CD4 T cells in relation to SARS-CoV-2 and coronaviruses. Study details: ViraFEST: roughly 10-day antigen culture of PBMCs, then TCR beta CDR3 sequencing. No peptide or an HIV-1 Nef peptide pool served as negative control.

This clone has just one count. Its cognate antigen is unknown. Study results and caveats: The cross-reactivity analysis covered only spike protein, not other viral proteins.

Using immunoSEQ multiplex PCR, the repertoire was profiled, and TCRdb retains in-frame clones only, with some absent. The repertoire consists of some 20,000 clones, with around three quarters occurring once and the leading ten covering roughly 15%. Before the COVID-19 pandemic, during about 2011-2019, CD4+ T cells were taken from unexposed donors. The cells were cultured for around ten days before CD4+ T cells were isolated. The sequenced sample consisted of CD4+ T cells from PBMCs, cultured in vitro. The receptor was isolated from a human donor in good health.

The CDR3 DNA reads as TGTGCCAGCAGCTCCAATTACCGGGACAGGGTCTCCTACGAGCAGTACTTC. Protein sequence: CASSSNYRDRVSYEQYF. The rearrangement links TRBV11-2 to TRBJ2-7; 9 bases fit TRBD1. The J segment lost 0 bases and the V segment lost 4 bases, leaving 10 bases of the junction unmatched. Germline loops: CDR1 SGHAT, CDR2 FQNNGV. This CDR3 is 17 amino acids long.